The 20 T cell receptor beta chains below all came from one sample that was sequenced in a study of blood T cells in healthy people across ages (dated by TCRdb to about 2015). The library was made by 5' RACE. The instrument given in TCRdb is Illumina HiSeq 2500. A second PCR of roughly 6 to 11 cycles was performed with a sample-barcoded 5' primer and a J-beta primer mix. Clones were called with MiXCR by TCRdb after fastp trimmed the public reads at Q25, and only in-frame beta chains were retained. Every entry covers one CDR3 protein and lists the most common genes and DNA from its rows. The sample yields more than 800,000 distinct CDR3 sequences; around 43% were counted once. Under 20% of the sample is taken by the ten largest. Input material: blood. These receptors were collected from a woman aged 55-69 years in good health.

The chain is built from TRBV7-3 and TRBJ2-1, with a weak D call TRBD2 (6 bases). The germline V gene has CDR1 SGHTA and CDR2 FQGTGA. V lost 2 bases, J lost 8 bases, and 16 bases lay in between. CDR3 size: 15 residues. The CDR3 reads CASSLYPGSEDEQFF. CDR3 sequence (DNA): TGTGCCAGCAGCTTATATCCCGGGAGTGAGGATGAGCAGTTCTTC.

The chain joins TRBV20-1 to TRBJ1-4, with a possible D match to TRBD1 (5 bases). Deletions cut 0 bases from V and 8 bases from J, with 16 bases between. CDR3 length equals 15 residues. The germline V gene encodes CDR1 DFQATT and CDR2 SNEGSKA (reference sequence). CDR3 nucleotides: TGCAGTGCTAGAGAAAAGGTTTCCAAGGGGGAAAAACTGTTTTTT. Translation gives CSAREKVSKGEKLFF.

This clonotype occurred a few times. CDR3 bases: TGCAGTGCTAGAGATCCAAAGGGGCCCCAAGAGACCCAGTACTTC. This encodes CSARDPKGPQETQYF. The chain carries TRBV20-1 and TRBJ2-5, with D perhaps matching TRBD1 (5 bases). The CDR3 contains 15 residues. V was trimmed by 0 bases and J by 1 base, leaving 12 bases between them. Germline lookup yields CDR1 DFQATT and CDR2 SNEGSKA (reference sequence).

The gene calls are TRBV7-8 and TRBJ2-7; 7 positions agree with TRBD1. The V gene's germline CDR1 is SGHVS and CDR2 FQNEAQ. Germline trimming cut 3 bases from V and 2 bases from J; bases unmatched to any gene: 4. The CDR3 is 14 residues long. DNA of the CDR3: TGTGCCAGCAGCTTGACAGGGAGACCCTACGAGCAGTACTTC. As protein: CASSLTGRPYEQYF.

This clonotype was seen a few times. This chain links TRBV29-1 with TRBJ2-3; no definite D call. CDR3 size: 13 residues. V dropped 1 base and J dropped 4 bases, with 9 bases sitting between them. The germline V gene encodes CDR1 SQVTM and CDR2 ANQGSEA. The CDR3 is CSVEGPRADTQYF. CDR3 coding DNA: TGCAGCGTTGAAGGTCCAAGGGCAGATACGCAGTATTTT.

This clonotype was detected only a few times. The rearrangement joins TRBV2 to TRBJ2-1; D not resolved. The ends were cut back, 3 bases at V and 7 bases at J, with 10 bases in the middle. The germline V gene encodes CDR1 SNHLY and CDR2 FYNNEI. The CDR3 is made up of 13 amino acids. The CDR3 loop reads CASSDIRWNEQFF. DNA of the CDR3: TGTGCCAGCAGTGATATCCGGTGGAATGAGCAGTTCTTC.

This clonotype was found a few times. V and J are TRBV7-9 and TRBJ2-5, with 12 bases aligning to TRBD2. The CDR3 extends over 19 amino acids. Trimming cost V 1 base and J 1 base; bases outside gene matches: 10. The germline CDR1 and CDR2 sequences are SEHNR and FQNEAQ (reference sequence). The CDR3 DNA follows: TGTGCCAGCAGCTTAGGCCTTCAACTAGCGGGAGGTTTCCAAGAGACCCAGTACTTC. It specifies CASSLGLQLAGGFQETQYF. Full variable domain (missing parts from reference TRBV7-9 and TRBJ2-5): DTGVSQNPRHKITKRGQNVTFRCDPISEHNRLYWYRQTLGQGPEFLTYFQNEAQLEKSRLLSDRFSAERPKGSFSTLEIQRTEQGDSAMYLCASSLGLQLAGGFQETQYFGPGTRLLVL.

CDR3 bases: TGTGCCAGCAGTTGGACTCTTGGACACGACGCACGAGAGACCCAGTACTTC. Protein sequence: CASSWTLGHDARETQYF. The J gene is TRBJ2-5, the V gene TRBV6-5; D could derive from TRBD1 or TRBD2 (5 bases each). V lost 4 bases and J lost 4, with 22 bases in between. This CDR3 comprises 17 residues. Germline CDR1 is MNHEY and CDR2 is SVGAGI.

In this sample, this clonotype turned up a few times. The chain combines TRBV19 with TRBJ2-7, with a possible D match to TRBD2 (5 bases). The V end was cut by 5 bases, the J end by 4 bases, with 15 bases between. The CDR3 runs to 14 residues. The germline V gene has CDR1 LNHDA and CDR2 SQIVND (reference sequence). The CDR3 loop reads CASSPMAGVYEQYF. DNA of the CDR3: TGTGCCAGTAGTCCCATGGCGGGCGTATACGAGCAGTACTTC.

The chain uses TRBV7-8 and TRBJ2-6; D not resolved. The germline CDR1 and CDR2 sequences are SGHVS and FQNEAQ. V was clipped by 4 bases and J by 4 bases, with 11 bases between them. The CDR3 spans 15 residues. The CDR3 nucleotides read TGTGCCAGCAGCTCGACAATCGCAGGGGCCAACGTCCTGACTTTC. This codes for CASSSTIAGANVLTF. The full variable domain, in which reference TRBV7-8 and TRBJ2-6 provide the parts outside the CDR3, is GAGVSQSPRYKVAKRGQDVALRCDPISGHVSLFWYQQALGQGPEFLTYFQNEAQLDKSGLPSDRFFAERPEGSVSTLKIQRTQQEDSAVYLCASSSTIAGANVLTFGAGSRLTVL.

The rearrangement links TRBV7-9 to TRBJ1-6, with 8 bases fitting TRBD1. CDR3 length: 16 amino acids. Looked up from germline, CDR1 is SEHNR and CDR2 is FQNEAQ (reference sequence). V gave up 4 bases and J gave up 7 bases; unmatched junction bases: 9. CDR3 coding DNA: TGTGCCAGCAGCTACCCTAGGACAGGGACGAATTCACCCCTCCACTTT. Translating gives CASSYPRTGTNSPLHF.

V usage is TRBV24-1 and J usage is TRBJ2-2; D might be TRBD1 (6 bases). The V end was cut by 7 bases, the J end by 1 base, with 15 bases between. Germline CDR1 and CDR2: KGHDR and SFDVKD. The CDR3 is 16 amino acids. The CDR3 DNA reads TGTGCCACCAGCGATCTGGACAGAGTGAACACCGGGGAGCTGTTTTTT. It specifies CATSDLDRVNTGELFF.

The chain combines TRBV27 with TRBJ2-1; D not resolved. Germline assignment: CDR1 MNHEY and CDR2 SMNVEV (reference sequence). V was pared by 1 base and J by 9 bases, with 10 bases between. The CDR3 is 13 residues long. CDR3 loop: CASSLWLGSEQFF. CDR3 in DNA: TGTGCCAGCAGTTTATGGTTGGGAAGTGAGCAGTTCTTC.

This clonotype was seen a handful of times. This chain connects TRBV28 to TRBJ2-7; 9 bases map to TRBD1. This CDR3 has 13 amino acids. The ends lost 7 bases at V and 5 bases at J; junction bases unmatched: 6. Germline V lookup: CDR1 MDHEN, CDR2 SYDVKM. CDR3 sequence: CASTTGGRNEQYF. The CDR3 bases are TGTGCCAGCACCACAGGGGGCAGGAACGAGCAGTACTTC.

This sequence joins TRBV29-1 and TRBJ2-7; perhaps TRBD1 as D (5 bases). The germline V and J ends were trimmed by 4 bases and 2 bases, with 12 bases remaining between them. CDR3 length equals 13 residues. Germline V CDR1 and CDR2: SQVTM, ANQGSEA. CDR3 coding DNA: TGCAGCGTTGCCCAGGACATTCCCTACGAGCAGTACTTC. Its protein is CSVAQDIPYEQYF.

This clonotype was picked up a small number of times. This chain uses TRBV2 with TRBJ2-1; D might be TRBD2 (8 bases). V lost 5 bases, J lost 8 bases, and 16 bases lay in between. The CDR3 has 14 amino acids. CDR1 is SNHLY, CDR2 FYNNEI, per germline. The CDR3 DNA sequence: TGTGCCAGCAGTCCGGGACTAGGGGGCGATGAGCAGTTCTTC. It is translated as CASSPGLGGDEQFF.

This clonotype was seen a handful of times. This chain connects TRBV5-1 to TRBJ2-4; D is possibly TRBD2 (6 bases). Germline-derived CDR1 and CDR2 are SGHRS and YFSETQ. V gave up 1 base and J gave up 13 bases, with 18 bases separating them. The CDR3 covers 14 residues. The CDR3 DNA sequence: TGCGCCAGCAGCTTGTTGATGGAGGGAAAGGAGCAGTACTTC. Residues: CASSLLMEGKEQYF.

With regard to this clonotype: The junction does not match germline at one end; this may be a read error. J is TRBJ2-7 and V is TRBV12-3 or TRBV12-4; no firm D call. The closer fit of TRBJ2-5 to the DNA end suggests the J call may be wrong. CDR3 length equals 14 residues. CDR3 DNA sequence: TGTGTCAGCAGCCCCACATCGGGTGGAGAGACCCAGTACTTC. Its translation is CVSSPTSGGETQYF.

The V call is TRBV20-1, the J call TRBJ1-2; 8 bases align to TRBD1. Unmatched junction bases numbered 3, after V lost 3 bases and J lost 3 bases. The CDR3 covers 13 residues. Germline lookup yields CDR1 DFQATT and CDR2 SNEGSKA (reference sequence). The CDR3 protein is CSARDRDDYGYTF. CDR3 in DNA: TGCAGTGCTAGGGACAGGGATGACTATGGCTACACCTTC.

The chain uses TRBV28 and TRBJ2-5, with 7 bases aligning to TRBD2. The J call may be mistaken, given a closer DNA end match to TRBJ2-7. Germline V gene lookup returns CDR1 MDHEN and CDR2 SYDVKM. The CDR3 sequence is 16 residues long. The CDR3 coding sequence is TGTGCCAGCAGTTTATGGGCTAGCGGTGTGTCAAACGAGCAGTACTTC. It is translated as CASSLWASGVSNEQYF.